This TCR beta chain comes out of a study of patients and donors after allogeneic stem cell transplantation (dated by TCRdb to about 2020). With regard to this clonotype: What antigen it recognizes has not been identified. Qualities for individual bases were not recorded, and no much larger clone is one base off.

Library method: RT-PCR. The instrument given in TCRdb is NextSeq 550. TCRdb ran its own pipeline on the public reads, namely fastp trimming at Q25 and MiXCR clone calling, and kept in-frame beta chains. Each CDR3 protein gets just one entry, which takes the most common genes and DNA from the rows behind it. For this sample the table gives 2,500 to 3,500 distinct CDR3 sequences, of which 5.4% were detected only once. The ten largest clonotypes hold about 14% of the sample. V trim: 3 bases; J trim: 8 bases; unmatched bases: 8. The CDR3 runs 15 residues from the cysteine to the phenylalanine. The DNA shown is the 45-base CDR3, in frame from base 1. From the germline V gene, CDR1 is MGHDK and CDR2 is SYGVNS.

Here the chain combines TRBV25-1 and TRBJ2-3; TRBD1 matches 10 bases in the middle. The origin of this receptor is a human donor who was either an allogeneic HSCT recipient or a stem cell or donor lymphocyte infusion donor (not recorded which). It is not recorded whose cells these are; they may come from a transplant donor. The sample taken for sequencing was blood, either unsorted or a sorted T cell fraction (not recorded which). Here the CDR3 is given as CASSDPGQGLGTQYF. Here is the DNA: TGTGCCAGCAGTGACCCGGGACAGGGGCTGGGTACGCAGTATTTT.